Listed below are T cell receptor beta chains from one sample, sequenced in a study of blood T cell repertoires in COVID-19. Sequencing was performed with immunoSEQ multiplex PCR; in TCRdb, only in-frame clones are kept and a portion is missing. The table lists around 80,000 clones, approximately 85% of them singletons, with around 9.6% in the top ten. Sequenced: peripheral blood. Receptors were obtained from a man between 45 and 60 years old with COVID-19, enrolled during active disease. The CDR3 runs from the conserved cysteine through the conserved F or W. A D gene is named only where the DNA matches it firmly. Not every row has a clone size; where given, it reads once, few, many or a size class.

size: few; D: -; length: 14; J: TRBJ2-3; V: TRBV6-4; DNA: TGTGCCAGCAGTGACTCAGGGGACACAGATACGCAGTATTTT; CDR3: CASSDSGDTDTQYF
size: once; D: TRBD2; length: 18; J: TRBJ2-7; V: TRBV15; DNA: TGTGCCACCAGCAACCCGAGGGTAGGAGCGGGAGGTTCCTACGAGCAGTACTTC; CDR3: CATSNPRVGAGGSYEQYF
size: -; D: TRBD2; length: 17; J: TRBJ2-2; V: TRBV19; DNA: TGTGCCAGTAGTATACTAGCGGGAGGGCCAGGCGCCGGGGAGCTGTTTTTT; CDR3: CASSILAGGPGAGELFF
size: -; D: -; length: 12; J: TRBJ2-7; V: TRBV6-5; DNA: TGTGCCAGCAGTTACGGTTCAGGGGAGCAGTACTTC; CDR3: CASSYGSGEQYF
size: -; D: -; length: 15; J: TRBJ2-1; V: TRBV28; DNA: TGTGCCAGCAGCCCCGGCGGTGCAACCTCCAATGAGCAGTTCTTC; CDR3: CASSPGGATSNEQFF
size: -; D: -; length: 14; J: TRBJ2-1; V: TRBV6-5; DNA: TGTGCCGGGAGACTGGGGAGCTCCTACAATGAGCAGTTCTTC; CDR3: CAGRLGSSYNEQFF
size: -; D: -; length: 15; J: TRBJ2-3; V: TRBV20-1; DNA: TGCAGTGCTAGTCCCAGAGGAGCTAGCACAGATACGCAGTATTTT; CDR3: CSASPRGASTDTQYF
size: -; D: TRBD1; length: 15; J: TRBJ1-5; V: TRBV27; DNA: TGTGCCAGCAGTTTTCGAGGACAGGGGGATCAGCCCCAGCATTTT; CDR3: CASSFRGQGDQPQHF
size: -; D: TRBD1; length: 14; J: TRBJ2-7; V: TRBV27; DNA: TGTGCCAGCTTTTCCTTACAGGGGGCGCACGAGCAGTACTTC; CDR3: CASFSLQGAHEQYF
size: few; D: -; length: 15; J: TRBJ2-7; V: TRBV6-5; DNA: TGTGCCAGCAGTTACACTGGACAGCCGACCTACGAGCAGTACTTC; CDR3: CASSYTGQPTYEQYF
size: once; D: TRBD1; length: 17; J: TRBJ1-3; V: TRBV5-1; DNA: TGCGCCAGCAGCTTAGGGACAGGGTCCCGCTCTGGAAACACCATATATTTT; CDR3: CASSLGTGSRSGNTIYF
size: -; D: -; length: 13; J: TRBJ2-7; V: TRBV5-4; DNA: TGTGCCAGCAGCATCTATTTCGGCTACGAGCAGTACTTC; CDR3: CASSIYFGYEQYF
size: -; D: TRBD1; length: 17; J: TRBJ1-2; V: TRBV19; DNA: TGTGCCAGTAGCACCATATTCCGGGACAGGCGAAACTATGGCTACACCTTC; CDR3: CASSTIFRDRRNYGYTF
size: -; D: TRBD2; length: 15; J: TRBJ2-7; V: TRBV7-2; DNA: TGTGCCAGCAGCAAAGGGGTAGCGGGAGGGCGAGAGCAGTACTTC; CDR3: CASSKGVAGGREQYF
size: -; D: -; length: 14; J: TRBJ1-2; V: TRBV9; DNA: TGTGCCAGCAGCGTAGACGGACAAAACTATGGCTACACCTTC; CDR3: CASSVDGQNYGYTF
size: -; D: -; length: 11; J: TRBJ2-1; V: TRBV2; DNA: TGTGCCAGCACGTTACAGGGAGAGCAGTTCTTC; CDR3: CASTLQGEQFF
size: -; D: -; length: 14; J: TRBJ2-1; V: TRBV3-1/TRBV3-2; DNA: TGTGCCAGCAGCCAACCCTCCTCAGGACTCGAGCAGTTCTTC; CDR3: CASSQPSSGLEQFF
size: -; D: -; length: 12; J: TRBJ2-3; V: TRBV2; DNA: TGTGCCAGCAGCCGACTTGAGGATACGCAGTATTTT; CDR3: CASSRLEDTQYF
size: -; D: TRBD1; length: 16; J: TRBJ2-7; V: TRBV28; DNA: TGTGCCAGCAGTTTCCGACAGGGGTCAAGCTCCTACGAGCAGTACTTC; CDR3: CASSFRQGSSSYEQYF
size: -; D: -; length: 13; J: TRBJ2-5; V: TRBV11-2; DNA: TGTGCCAGCAGCTTCGGGACACAAGAGACCCAGTACTTC; CDR3: CASSFGTQETQYF
size: -; D: -; length: 13; J: TRBJ2-7; V: TRBV6-5; DNA: TGTGCCAGCAGGGACAGCCTAACCTACGAGCAGTACTTC; CDR3: CASRDSLTYEQYF
size: -; D: TRBD1; length: 15; J: TRBJ1-1; V: TRBV2; DNA: TGTGCCAGCACTCGGGACAGGGGATTTGTCACTGAAGCTTTCTTT; CDR3: CASTRDRGFVTEAFF
size: -; D: TRBD2; length: 15; J: TRBJ2-1; V: TRBV24-1; DNA: TGTGCCACCAGTGAATCTAGCGGGAGGGCCAATGAGCAGTTCTTC; CDR3: CATSESSGRANEQFF
size: -; D: TRBD1; length: 16; J: TRBJ1-6; V: TRBV6-2/TRBV6-3; DNA: TGTGCCAGCAGTTCTGTTCGGACAGGGGAAAGTTCACCCCTCCACTTT; CDR3: CASSSVRTGESSPLHF
size: -; D: TRBD2; length: 14; J: TRBJ2-4; V: TRBV3-1/TRBV3-2; DNA: TGTGCCAGCAGCACGGGGGGAGGTGTAAACATTCAGTACTTC; CDR3: CASSTGGGVNIQYF
size: -; D: TRBD1; length: 15; J: TRBJ1-1; V: TRBV5-1; DNA: TGCGCCAGCAACCCCGACAGGGGGGCGAGGACTGAAGCTTTCTTT; CDR3: CASNPDRGARTEAFF
size: -; D: -; length: 13; J: TRBJ2-7; V: TRBV6-5; DNA: TGTGCCAGCACCCACCGGGACAAGTTCGAGCAGTACTTC; CDR3: CASTHRDKFEQYF
size: -; D: -; length: 18; J: TRBJ2-2; V: TRBV27; DNA: TGTGCCAGCAGTTTTCAGTGGGGAGGTACAGGGGACACCGGGGAGCTGTTTTTT; CDR3: CASSFQWGGTGDTGELFF
size: -; D: -; length: 11; J: TRBJ1-2; V: TRBV29-1; DNA: TGCAGCGTTGTGCAGAACTATGGCTACACCTTC; CDR3: CSVVQNYGYTF
size: once; D: -; length: 16; J: TRBJ2-2; V: TRBV10-3; DNA: TGTGCCATCAGTGAAGGTCGCGGGCTTAACACCGGGGAGCTGTTTTTT; CDR3: CAISEGRGLNTGELFF
size: -; D: TRBD1; length: 16; J: TRBJ1-5; V: TRBV23-1; DNA: TGCGCCAGCAGTCAGTGGACAGGGGGAAACTATCAGCCCCAGCATTTT; CDR3: CASSQWTGGNYQPQHF